This record covers a single TCR beta chain. Its antigen is as yet unknown. The entry originates in a study of T cell responses to AZD1222 COVID-19 vaccine. Study background: Pooled together were second doses at about 4 or about 12 weeks. Study-level results: Baseline testing showed seropositivity in only six AZD1222 recipients. Spike was spanned by vaccine-associated CD4 TCRs, with dominance at 160-218 and 743-854.

Clones were sequenced by immunoSEQ multiplex PCR, and TCRdb holds only the in-frame ones, with some missing. Of approximately 180,000 clones in the sample, about 86% are singletons; the top ten hold around 7.9%. Germline-derived CDR1 and CDR2 are MNHNS and SASEGT. Trimming shortened V by 3 bases and J by 5 bases, and 13 bases separated the two germline ends. The CDR3 loop spans 14 amino acids. The receptor was isolated from an adult in good health. The sample was peripheral blood, taken on day 0 of AZD1222 vaccination. The chain combines TRBV6-1 with TRBJ1-2; D is unresolved. CDR3 in amino acids: CASSEARGEYGYTF. The DNA for the CDR3 is TGTGCCAGCAGTGAGGCCCGAGGAGAGTATGGCTACACCTTC.